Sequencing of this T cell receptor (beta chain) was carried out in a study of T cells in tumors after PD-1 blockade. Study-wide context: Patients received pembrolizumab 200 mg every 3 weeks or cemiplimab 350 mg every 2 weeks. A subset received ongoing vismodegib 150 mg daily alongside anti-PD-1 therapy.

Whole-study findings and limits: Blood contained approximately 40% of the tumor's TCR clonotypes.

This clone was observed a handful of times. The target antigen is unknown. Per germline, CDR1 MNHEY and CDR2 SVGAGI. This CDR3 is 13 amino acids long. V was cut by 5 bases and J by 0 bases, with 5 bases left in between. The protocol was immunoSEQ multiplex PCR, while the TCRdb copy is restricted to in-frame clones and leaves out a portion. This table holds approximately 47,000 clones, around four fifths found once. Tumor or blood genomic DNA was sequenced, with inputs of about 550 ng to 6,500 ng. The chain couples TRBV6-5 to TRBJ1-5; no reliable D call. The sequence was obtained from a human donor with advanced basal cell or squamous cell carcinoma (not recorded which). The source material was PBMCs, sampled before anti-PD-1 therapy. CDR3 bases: TGTGCCAGCAGTAGGAGTAGCAATCAGCCCCAGCATTTT. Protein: CASSRSSNQPQHF.